This note documents a single T cell receptor beta chain sequence. Some clones are missing from TCRdb's copy, which holds only in-frame ones; the method was immunoSEQ multiplex PCR. The sample includes around 45,000 clones, more than 80% of them seen just once. This sample was included in a study of T cell changes during pregnancy in multiple sclerosis. J was trimmed by 2 bases and V by 4 bases; bases with no gene match: 4. The CDR3 totals 14 residues. Per the germline V gene, CDR1 is SGHVS and CDR2 is FQNEAQ. This receptor was obtained from a female donor with multiple sclerosis, enrolled in a pregnancy study. The sample was CD4+ T cells from peripheral blood mononuclear cells, taken before pregnancy. The chain has TRBV7-8 and TRBJ1-2; 7 bases are shared with TRBD1. The CDR3 is CASSSWGQNYGYTF. The DNA of the CDR3 is TGTGCCAGCAGCTCATGGGGACAGAACTATGGCTACACCTTC.